The 7 T cell receptor beta chains presented below share a single source sample, sequenced in a study of STAT3 mutations in large granular lymphocyte leukemia (dated by TCRdb to 2018 to 2020). What the research found in general, with its limitations: All T-LGLL patients had at least one immunodominant TCRbeta clonotype, and roughly half had multiple immunodominant subclonotypes.

For these receptors, no antigen is known. The library was produced with the immunoSEQ multiplex PCR assay. Held by TCRdb, this immuneACCESS table contains in-frame sequences only and omits some clones. Under half of the omission traces to an unresolved V gene where checked; the cause of the rest is unknown. In all, the sample holds under 20,000 clones, and about 93% of those were seen once. The top ten hold roughly 8.7% of the sample. What was sequenced was peripheral blood mononuclear cells. The source is a woman aged 45-60 years with T-cell large granular lymphocyte leukemia. Some clones in this sample may be carry-over from other donors' samples. The age is the age at diagnosis.

The V and J genes are TRBV5-5 and TRBJ2-1; TRBD2 matches at 11 bases. Looked up from germline, CDR1 is SGHKS and CDR2 is YYEKEE (reference sequence). After removal of 4 bases from V and 7 bases from J, the junction contained 10 bases not matched to a gene. This CDR3 comprises 16 residues. CDR3 in amino acids: CASSLGTSGLVNEQFF. The CDR3 DNA is TGTGCCAGCAGCCTCGGGACTAGCGGCCTGGTAAATGAGCAGTTCTTC.

The rearrangement uses TRBV7-9 and TRBJ1-5; 8 bases fit TRBD1. V was clipped by 3 bases and J by 7 bases; unmatched bases: 2. Germline CDR1 reads SEHNR; CDR2 reads FQNEAQ (reference sequence). The CDR3 sequence is 13 residues long. The CDR3 bases are TGTGCCAGCAGCTTGACAGGGGACCAGCCCCAGCATTTT. This sequence encodes CASSLTGDQPQHF.

This chain joins TRBV18 and TRBJ1-2; possibly TRBD1 for D (5 bases). The CDR3 runs to 13 residues. The V end lost 0 bases, the J end lost 3 bases, and 5 bases lay between the germline ends. CDR1 and CDR2 (germline): KGHSH, LQKENI. CDR3 bases: TGTGCCAGCTCACCACCGACAGACTATGGCTACACCTTC. Its translation is CASSPPTDYGYTF.

The gene calls are TRBV5-4 and TRBJ2-7; 10 bases line up with TRBD1. The CDR3 totals 15 residues. J was trimmed by 2 bases and V by 4 bases; bases with no gene match: 6. Germline CDR1 is SGHNT and CDR2 is YYREEE (reference sequence). The CDR3 loop is CASSKGQGKTYEQYF. The CDR3 DNA reads as TGTGCCAGCAGCAAGGGACAGGGGAAAACCTACGAGCAGTACTTC.

The V gene is TRBV27, the J gene TRBJ1-5, with unresolved D. Germline V gene lookup returns CDR1 MNHEY and CDR2 SMNVEV (reference sequence). The V gene lost 8 bases and the J gene lost 0 bases, with 5 bases spanning the gap. CDR3 length: 12 residues. The CDR3 DNA follows: TGTGCCAGCGGATATAGCAATCAGCCCCAGCATTTT. This sequence encodes CASGYSNQPQHF.

J is TRBJ1-1 and V is TRBV6-6, with D unclear. Germline V gene sequence: CDR1 MNHNY, CDR2 SVGAGI (reference sequence). This CDR3 has 14 residues. Between the trimmed V and J ends, which lost 6 bases and 1 base, there was a span of 12 bases. In nucleotides, the CDR3 is TGTGCCAGCAGCCCCGGTTCTTGGAACACTGAAGCTTTCTTT. Protein sequence: CASSPGSWNTEAFF.

This chain uses TRBV5-6 with TRBJ1-1; no clear D gene. Trimming removed 4 bases at V and 2 bases at J, with 15 bases between. Germline CDR1 reads SGHDT; CDR2 reads YYEEEE. The CDR3 has 15 amino acids. CDR3 DNA: TGTGCCAGCAGCCGCCGTGGGAGTTTTAACACTGAAGCTTTCTTT. This gives the protein CASSRRGSFNTEAFF. The variable domain in full, with the rest retrieved from reference TRBV5-6 and TRBJ1-1, is DAGVTQSPTHLIKTRGQQVTLRCSPKSGHDTVSWYQQALGQGPQFIFQYYEEEERQRGNFPDRFSGHQFPNYSSELNVNALLLGDSALYLCASSRRGSFNTEAFFGQGTRLTVV.